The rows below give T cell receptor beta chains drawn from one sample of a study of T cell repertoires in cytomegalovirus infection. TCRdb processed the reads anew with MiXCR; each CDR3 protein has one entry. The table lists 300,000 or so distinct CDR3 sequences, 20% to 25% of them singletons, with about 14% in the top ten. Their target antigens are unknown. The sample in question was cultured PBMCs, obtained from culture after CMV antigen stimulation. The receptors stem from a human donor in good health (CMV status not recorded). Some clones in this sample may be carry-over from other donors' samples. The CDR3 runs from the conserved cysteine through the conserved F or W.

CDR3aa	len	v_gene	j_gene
CSVDDQNTEAFF	12	TRBV29-1	TRBJ1-1
CASSFPRGMNTEAFF	15	TRBV7-2	TRBJ1-1
CASSLADPNTGELFF	15	TRBV12-3/TRBV12-4	TRBJ2-2
CASSLGDFQETQYF	14	TRBV28	TRBJ2-5
CSANPAGSSYNEQFF	15	TRBV20-1	TRBJ2-1
CATSRDRDRGFF	12	TRBV15	TRBJ2-1
CATSDNVGVQQYF	13	TRBV24-1	TRBJ2-7
CASRETGTNYGYTF	14	TRBV4-1	TRBJ1-2
CASSDRGRDTDTQYF	15	TRBV6-1	TRBJ2-3
CATSDANTDTQYF	13	TRBV24-1	TRBJ2-3
CASSFWASGRDLAKNIQYF	19	TRBV12-3/TRBV12-4	TRBJ2-4
CSVEERGGSTDTQYF	15	TRBV29-1	TRBJ2-3
CASSPLDRADGELFF	15	TRBV14	TRBJ2-2
CASSFRTGGESGELFF	16	TRBV6-5	TRBJ2-2
CASSPGLAGGPTYNEQFF	18	TRBV19	TRBJ2-1
CASSPGRVWGTEAFF	15	TRBV7-2	TRBJ1-1
CASNRDSLNQPQHF	14	TRBV19	TRBJ1-5
CASSPSATDTQYF	13	TRBV7-4	TRBJ2-3
CASSHPGTEAFF	12	TRBV6-6	TRBJ1-1
CASSAPPGELFF	12	TRBV14	TRBJ2-2
CASYPTTGAGSEKLFF	16	TRBV28	TRBJ1-4
CASSYQGSYEQFF	13	TRBV14	TRBJ2-1
CSARKVPSGSTLETQYF	17	TRBV20-1	TRBJ2-5
CATSDSGRGPGELFF	15	TRBV24-1	TRBJ2-2
CSAEGTSGIYEQYF	14	TRBV20-1	TRBJ2-7
CATSDLDEQFF	11	TRBV24-1	TRBJ2-1
CASGTSPGPQHF	12	TRBV2	TRBJ1-5
CASSLEGGSFDEQYF	15	TRBV5-1	TRBJ2-7
CASSYSEGSQPQHF	14	TRBV6-2/TRBV6-3	TRBJ1-5
CASSLPPDSLFETQYF	16	TRBV11-2	TRBJ2-5
CASSQPGLAGNLNEQYF	17	TRBV6-6	TRBJ2-7
CASSLGSRGWETQYF	15	TRBV7-2	TRBJ2-5
CSAQTRTSGRSGEQFF	16	TRBV20-1	TRBJ2-1
CASSSGTRRSGYTF	14	TRBV7-9	TRBJ1-2
CASSFLGGGSYNSPLHF	17	TRBV27	TRBJ1-6
CASSRRVSIQETQYF	15	TRBV27	TRBJ2-5
CASSYGTFSTDTQYF	15	TRBV6-6	TRBJ2-3
CASSDAGAPYNEQFF	15	TRBV25-1	TRBJ2-1